The rows below give T cell receptor beta chains drawn from one sample of a study of T cell changes during pregnancy in multiple sclerosis. Only in-frame clones appear in the TCRdb table, and some are missing; sequencing was by immunoSEQ multiplex PCR. This table has 7,500 to 9,500 clones, over 80% appearing once. Sequencing used CD8+ T cells from peripheral blood mononuclear cells, obtained in the first trimester of pregnancy. The origin of the receptors is a female donor in good health, enrolled as a control in a pregnancy study. The CDR3 runs from the conserved cysteine through the conserved F or W. A D gene is named only where the DNA matches it firmly. Only some rows state a clone size, as once, few, many or a class for expanded clones.

TGTGCCAGCAGTGACGGTAGAATTGGAAACACCATATATTTT	CASSDGRIGNTIYF	NA	TRBV25-1	14	NA	TRBJ1-3
TGTGCCACCGGTACAGGGCCGGGAAACACCATATATTTT	CATGTGPGNTIYF	NA	TRBV5-5	13	NA	TRBJ1-3
TGTGCCAGCAGTTCGGGGTATACGAACACTAAAGCTTTCTTT	CASSSGYTNTKAFF	NA	TRBV6-5	14	NA	TRBJ1-1
TGTGCCAGCAGTTCCTACGCGGATGAGCAGTTCTTC	CASSSYADEQFF	once	TRBV6-6	12	NA	TRBJ2-1
TGTGCCAGCAGCTCGCGTCGCCGTAGCGGGGGGGACTACGAGCAGTACTTC	CASSSRRRSGGDYEQYF	NA	TRBV7-9	17	TRBD2	TRBJ2-7
TGTGCCAGCAGCCCTGGGCAGGGCGAAAAACTGTTTTTT	CASSPGQGEKLFF	NA	TRBV5-6	13	NA	TRBJ1-4
TGTGCCAGTAGTGCCCGCGGGACTCATCCTTACGAGCAGTACTTC	CASSARGTHPYEQYF	NA	TRBV19	15	NA	TRBJ2-7
TGTGCCAGCAGCCTAGCGAAGGGTGACGGGGAGCTGTTTTTT	CASSLAKGDGELFF	NA	TRBV4-2	14	NA	TRBJ2-2
TGCGCCAGCAGCCTATCGTGGGGGGGAACAGATGAAGCTTTCTTT	CASSLSWGGTDEAFF	NA	TRBV4-1	15	NA	TRBJ1-1
TGTGCCAGCAGCTTGATCGCGGGGAACAACGAGCAGTACTTC	CASSLIAGNNEQYF	NA	TRBV5-6	14	NA	TRBJ2-7
TGTGCCTGGAGTGCCCCTAGGTATGGCTACACCTTC	CAWSAPRYGYTF	once	TRBV30	12	NA	TRBJ1-2
TGTGCCACCAGCAGAAATAGACAGCTCCCTCCTCGGGAGCAGTACTTC	CATSRNRQLPPREQYF	NA	TRBV15	16	NA	TRBJ2-7
TGTGCCAGCAGTCAGACAGGGGGCAGCTACGAGCAGTACTTC	CASSQTGGSYEQYF	NA	TRBV6-5	14	TRBD1	TRBJ2-7
TGCAGCGTCGACCGACAGGGGCACACTGAAGCTTTCTTT	CSVDRQGHTEAFF	NA	TRBV29-1	13	TRBD1	TRBJ1-1
TGTGCCAGCAGCCAAGATCTCGGGACAGGGGGCAATGAGCAGTTCTTC	CASSQDLGTGGNEQFF	NA	TRBV4-2	16	TRBD1	TRBJ2-1
TGTGCCAGCTCCCCGAGCAGGGCCCACGAGCAGTACTTC	CASSPSRAHEQYF	NA	TRBV27	13	NA	TRBJ2-7
TGTGCCAGCAGCAAAGAGGCGGGAGACCACCCCTACGAGCAGTACTTC	CASSKEAGDHPYEQYF	NA	TRBV21-1	16	NA	TRBJ2-7
TGTGCCAGCAGTGAACGAGGTCACCAAGAGACCCAGTACTTC	CASSERGHQETQYF	few	TRBV25-1	14	NA	TRBJ2-5
TGTGCCAGTAGTATTGGGCACAATCGCTACGAGCAGTACTTC	CASSIGHNRYEQYF	NA	TRBV19	14	NA	TRBJ2-7
TGTGCCAGCACCGATTCGGGGGACAGGGAGGACGAGCAGTACTTC	CASTDSGDREDEQYF	few	TRBV5-6	15	TRBD1	TRBJ2-7
TGTGCCAGCAGTTTATACGGTGAGCAGTTCTTC	CASSLYGEQFF	NA	TRBV27	11	NA	TRBJ2-1
TGTGCCAGCAGTGAAGTGACGGACAGGGGGGTCTATGGCTACACCTTC	CASSEVTDRGVYGYTF	NA	TRBV6-1	16	TRBD1	TRBJ1-2
TGTGCCAGCAGCTTATTGGTAGGGGGTCTACTCGGGGACACCATATATTTT	CASSLLVGGLLGDTIYF	NA	TRBV11-2	17	NA	TRBJ1-3
TGTGCCAGCAGCTTAAGTACAGGGGGGTACGGCTACACCTTC	CASSLSTGGYGYTF	NA	TRBV13	14	TRBD1	TRBJ1-2
TGTGCCATCAGTTGGACAGCCTCTAACTATGGCTACACCTTC	CAISWTASNYGYTF	NA	TRBV10-3	14	NA	TRBJ1-2
TGTGCCAGCAGGGACAGGGAACACCGGGGAGCTGTTTTT	CASRDREHRGAVF	NA	TRBV27	13	TRBD1	TRBJ2-2
TGTGCCAGCAGTACCGGGTCTGAAGCTTTCTTT	CASSTGSEAFF	NA	TRBV28	11	NA	TRBJ1-1
TGTGCCAGCAGAAAATCCCAGGTCACCGGGGAGCTGTTTTTT	CASRKSQVTGELFF	NA	TRBV25-1	14	NA	TRBJ2-2
TGTGCCAGCAGCAGACCCGGGACAGGGGGTTCAAATGAGCAGTTCTTC	CASSRPGTGGSNEQFF	NA	TRBV7-9	16	TRBD1	TRBJ2-1
TGTGCCAGTAGCACCGGGACTACCACGACCTACAATGAGCAGTTCTTC	CASSTGTTTTYNEQFF	NA	TRBV19	16	TRBD2	TRBJ2-1
TGTGCCAGCAGTTCACTATCACGGAACACTGAAGCTTTCTTT	CASSSLSRNTEAFF	NA	TRBV6-5	14	NA	TRBJ1-1
TGTGCCAGCAGTGAAGGAGAGATCGGGGAGCTGTTTTTT	CASSEGEIGELFF	NA	TRBV6-4	13	NA	TRBJ2-2
TGTGCCAGCAGTTTAATCGCCGGGACAGGGACCCGAGAGCAGTTCTTC	CASSLIAGTGTREQFF	NA	TRBV28	16	TRBD1	TRBJ2-1